The 26 T cell receptor beta chains reported below all come from one sample, sequenced in a study of T cells in women clearing cervical HPV infection. The protocol was immunoSEQ multiplex PCR, while the TCRdb copy is restricted to in-frame clones and leaves out a portion. The sample holds tens of thousands of clones. Sequenced input: blood buffy coat. The receptors were gathered from a woman aged 18 to 69 with a cervical HPV16 infection that either progressed to CIN3+ or cleared (not recorded which).

In regard to this clone: Sequencing ends 3 residues short of the CDR3 end; the germline J gene provides the rest. The rearrangement joins TRBV13 to TRBJ2-2; no definite D call. CDR3 size: 16 residues. V dropped 3 bases and J dropped 4 bases, with 15 bases sitting between them. Germline values: CDR1 PRHDT, CDR2 FYEKMQ (reference sequence). The sequenced part of the CDR3 DNA is TGTGCCAGCAGCTTTACCCGGGTGACGCGCACCGGGGAG. This translates into CASSFTRVTRTGE. The complete CDR3 protein is CASSFTRVTRTGELFF.

As concerns this clone: The CDR3 goes on 3 residues after the read ends, and that part is filled in from the germline J gene. The genes are TRBV12-3 or TRBV12-4 and TRBJ2-2; TRBD1 matches 7 bases. The CDR3 length is 14 residues. V was clipped by 7 bases and J by 1 base; unmatched bases: 3. The sequenced CDR3 bases are TGTGCCAGCACCCGGGACAGGAACACCGGGGAG. It encodes CASTRDRNTGE. The full CDR3 sequence reads CASTRDRNTGELFF.

Comments on this clone: The CDR3 extends 3 residues past the end of the read, so its final part is completed from the germline J gene. The genes are TRBV7-8 and TRBJ2-5, with D possibly matching TRBD2 (5 bases). Germline V gene lookup returns CDR1 SGHVS and CDR2 FQNEAQ. V shed 0 bases and J shed 5 bases, with 10 bases lying between them. This CDR3 is built from 14 residues. CDR3 amino acids: CASSLAGQRETQYF. CDR3 DNA (partial): TGTGCCAGCAGCTTAGCGGGCCAGCGGGAGACC.

Concerning this clone: The read is 3 residues too short to cover the CDR3 end, so that end is filled in from the germline J gene. The chain links TRBV2 to TRBJ2-3, with D tentatively TRBD2 (6 bases). The ends were cut back, 7 bases at V and 3 bases at J, with 20 bases in the middle. Germline CDR1 reads SNHLY; CDR2 reads FYNNEI. This CDR3 has 16 residues. This CDR3 reads CASKTLGGIGTDTQYF. The part of the CDR3 DNA that was read is TGTGCCAGCAAAACCCTCGGGGGTATTGGGACAGATACG.

To note about this clone: The read is 3 residues too short to cover the CDR3 end, so that end is filled in from the germline J gene. The V and J genes are TRBV19 and TRBJ1-2; TRBD1 matches at 8 bases. CDR3 length equals 12 residues. Looked up from germline, CDR1 is LNHDA and CDR2 is SQIVND (reference sequence). The part of the CDR3 DNA that was read is TGTGCCAGTAGGGGGACAGGCCTACAC. As protein: CASRGTGLH. The whole CDR3 protein reads CASRGTGLHYTF.

As regards this clone: The observed sequence ends 3 residues before the CDR3 terminus, with the missing tail filled in from the germline J gene. The chain links TRBV5-1 to TRBJ1-2; D remains unclear. The CDR3 spans 15 residues. In germline, CDR1 is SGHRS, CDR2 YFSETQ. V was pared by 0 bases and J by 0 bases, with 9 bases between. The DNA read from the CDR3 is TGCGCCAGCAGCTTGGAGTGGGCCCCTAACTATGGC. Translation: CASSLEWAPNYG. From start to end, the CDR3 is CASSLEWAPNYGYTF. Full variable domain (outside the CDR3, taken from reference TRBV5-1 and TRBJ1-2): KAGVTQTPRYLIKTRGQQVTLSCSPISGHRSVSWYQQTPGQGLQFLFEYFSETQRNKGNFPGRFSGRQFSNSRSEMNVSTLELGDSALYLCASSLEWAPNYGYTFGSGTRLTVV.

This clone ranks as medium-sized in terms of frequency. The DNA ends 3 residues before the CDR3 does, and the rest of the CDR3 is filled in from the germline J gene. V and J are TRBV10-3 and TRBJ1-4; 7 bases line up with TRBD1. Trimming took 6 bases from V and 3 from J; bases not matched to a gene: 1. This CDR3 spans 13 amino acids. Germline V gives CDR1 ENHRY, CDR2 SYGVKD. CDR3 in amino acids: CAIRGTANEKLFF. The DNA read from the CDR3 is TGTGCCATCAGGGGGACAGCTAATGAAAAA.

Remarks on this clone: The missing CDR3 end, 3 residues past where the read stops, is filled in from the germline J gene. V is TRBV7-8 and J is TRBJ2-2; TRBD2 matches 15 bases. The J segment lost 6 bases and the V segment lost 1 base, leaving 0 bases of the junction unmatched. The CDR3 is 16 residues long. Germline lookup yields CDR1 SGHVS and CDR2 FQNEAQ. The sequenced part of the CDR3 DNA is TGTGCCAGCAGCTTAGGGACTAGCGGGGGGGCCGGGGAG. Protein sequence: CASSLGTSGGAGE. The whole CDR3 protein reads CASSLGTSGGAGELFF. The variable domain in full, with the rest retrieved from reference TRBV7-8 and TRBJ2-2, is GAGVSQSPRYKVAKRGQDVALRCDPISGHVSLFWYQQALGQGPEFLTYFQNEAQLDKSGLPSDRFFAERPEGSVSTLKIQRTQQEDSAVYLCASSLGTSGGAGELFFGEGSRLTVL.

Concerning this clone itself: Coverage ceases 3 residues before the CDR3 finishes, and the germline J gene fills in the end. The chain couples TRBV6-4 to TRBJ1-5, with TRBD1 identical over 7 bases. J gave up 3 bases and V 4 bases, and 6 bases lay outside the gene matches. CDR3 size: 15 residues. CDR1 and CDR2 (germline): MRHNA, SNTAGT. The covered CDR3 bases are TGTGCCAGCAGTGCCTCGGGACAGCACAATCAGCCC. It encodes CASSASGQHNQP. The whole CDR3 region reads CASSASGQHNQPQHF.

A word on this clone: From the germline J gene comes the end of the CDR3, since the read stops 3 residues before it. The V and J genes are TRBV7-2 and TRBJ1-1; no definite D call. Germline V lookup: CDR1 SGHTA, CDR2 FQGNSA. Trimming left V 2 bases short and J 4 bases short, with 8 bases between. This CDR3 has 13 residues. The sequenced part of the CDR3 DNA is TGTGCCAGCAGCTTATGGAAGGGCACTGAA. Amino acid sequence: CASSLWKGTE. The entire CDR3 sequence reads CASSLWKGTEAFF.

As to this clone: One end of the junction varies from germline; a read error may be responsible. The CDR3 is cut off 3 residues early in the read; its end comes from the germline J gene. Within the sample, other DNA sequences also encode this same CDR3. The chain uses TRBV7-9 and TRBJ2-7; TRBD2 matches at 11 bases. The CDR3 is 13 residues long. CDR1 and CDR2 (germline): SEHNR, FQNEAQ (reference sequence). The sequenced CDR3 bases are TGTGCCAGCAGCCTAGCGGGGGGTAACGAG. Its translation: CASSLAGGNE. The entire CDR3 protein is CASSLAGGNEQYF.

A remark on this clone: The read comes to an end 3 residues before the CDR3 does, leaving the germline J gene to fill in the end. The chain uses TRBV5-4 and TRBJ1-2, with 7 bases matching TRBD1. V was clipped by 4 bases and J by 7 bases; unmatched bases: 4. The CDR3 is 12 residues long. Germline-derived CDR1 and CDR2 are SGHNT and YYREEE (reference sequence). CDR3 amino acids: CASSPDRVGYTF. The part of the CDR3 DNA that was read is TGTGCCAGCAGCCCTGACAGGGTTGGC.

Details on this clone: The read ends 3 residues before the CDR3 terminus; that terminus is restored from the germline J gene. The rearrangement links TRBV5-6 to TRBJ2-3, with 10 bases that match TRBD2. V trimming: 4 bases; J trimming: 8 bases; junction bases outside the gene matches: 10. The length of the CDR3 is 15 residues. Germline V gene sequence: CDR1 SGHDT, CDR2 YYEEEE. CDR3 DNA, as far as it was read: TGTGCCAGCAGCCCGGCCAGCGGGGGGGCAGTTACG. Translating it yields CASSPASGGAVT. In full, the CDR3 reads CASSPASGGAVTQYF.

Details on this clone: The read terminates 3 residues ahead of where the CDR3 ends, so the germline J gene completes it. The rearrangement joins TRBV5-6 to TRBJ2-1; no reliable D call. In germline, CDR1 is SGHDT, CDR2 YYEEEE. There are 14 residues in the CDR3. V lost 2 bases, J lost 6 bases, and 12 bases lay in between. CDR3 DNA (partial): TGTGCCAGCAGCTTAGGGCAGTCGATCAATGAG. It codes for CASSLGQSINE. The CDR3 in its entirety is CASSLGQSINEQFF. Drawing the rest from reference TRBV5-6 and TRBJ2-1, the complete variable domain is DAGVTQSPTHLIKTRGQQVTLRCSPKSGHDTVSWYQQALGQGPQFIFQYYEEEERQRGNFPDRFSGHQFPNYSSELNVNALLLGDSALYLCASSLGQSINEQFFGPGTRLTVL.

About this clone: The read falls 3 residues short of the CDR3 end, and the missing part is taken from the germline J gene. The chain uses TRBV2 and TRBJ1-4; no firm D call. Germline V gene sequence: CDR1 SNHLY, CDR2 FYNNEI. Trimming shortened V by 5 bases and J by 4 bases, and 11 bases separated the two germline ends. The CDR3 totals 14 residues. Incomplete CDR3 DNA: TGTGCCAGCAGTTCAGGCGCTGGTAATGAAAAA. Its translation: CASSSGAGNEK. The whole CDR3 region reads CASSSGAGNEKLFF.

As to this clone: The sequence runs out 3 residues before the end of the CDR3; the remainder is reconstructed from the germline J gene. The V call is TRBV19, the J call TRBJ2-2; D perhaps matches TRBD1 (5 bases). Germline lookup yields CDR1 LNHDA and CDR2 SQIVND (reference sequence). The CDR3 has 17 residues. The CDR3 DNA, read in part, is TGTGCCAGTAGCCTCCAGGGTTTAAGCTCCTATAATTCACCG. Protein sequence: CASSLQGLSSYNSP. The CDR3, in full, reads CASSLQGLSSYNSPLFF.

As to this clone: Read coverage stops 3 residues before the CDR3 terminus; the germline J gene supplies the remainder. The chain links TRBV5-1 to TRBJ2-3; unclear D gene. Trimming left V 0 bases short and J 0 bases short, with 11 bases between. The CDR3 contains 16 residues. CDR1 and CDR2 (germline): SGHRS, YFSETQ. CDR3 protein: CASSLATSESTDTQYF. The sequenced CDR3 bases are TGCGCCAGCAGCTTGGCAACGTCAGAGAGCACAGATACG.

To note about this clone: The CDR3 end lies 3 residues beyond the end of the read and is filled in from the germline J gene. This chain uses TRBV7-9 with TRBJ2-5; D might be TRBD1 (6 bases). The CDR3 extends over 15 amino acids. The germline CDR1 and CDR2 sequences are SEHNR and FQNEAQ (reference sequence). V lost 4 bases, J lost 1 base, and 13 bases lay in between. CDR3 DNA (partial): TGTGCCAGCAGCTCTTGGACAGACGTCCAAGAGACC. This encodes CASSSWTDVQET. Given in full, the CDR3 is CASSSWTDVQETQYF.

Of note for this clone: From the germline J gene comes the end of the CDR3, since the read stops 3 residues before it. V gene TRBV7-8 combines with J gene TRBJ2-2, with D perhaps matching TRBD2 (8 bases). The V end lost 5 bases, the J end lost 3 bases, and 16 bases lay between the germline ends. Germline-derived CDR1 and CDR2 are SGHVS and FQNEAQ. The CDR3 is made up of 16 amino acids. This CDR3 is CASSRGGQSYTGELFF. The CDR3 DNA, read in part, is TGTGCCAGCAGCCGGGGGGGACAGTCATACACCGGGGAG.

On this clone itself: The CDR3 goes on 3 residues after the read ends, and that part is filled in from the germline J gene. The chain has TRBV7-2 and TRBJ1-6; D perhaps matches TRBD1 (5 bases). Trimming stripped 2 bases from V and 9 bases from J, with 14 bases between. CDR1 and CDR2 from the germline V gene are SGHTA and FQGNSA. CDR3 length: 15 residues. Partial CDR3 DNA: TGTGCCAGCAGCTTAAGTTGGCAGGGAACTTCACCC. This gives the protein CASSLSWQGTSP. The full CDR3 protein reads CASSLSWQGTSPLHF. The complete variable domain, with remaining parts taken from reference TRBV7-2 and TRBJ1-6, reads GAGVSQSPSNKVTEKGKDVELRCDPISGHTALYWYRQSLGQGLEFLIYFQGNSAPDKSGLPSDRFSAERTGGSVSTLTIQRTQQEDSAVYLCASSLSWQGTSPLHFGNGTRLTVT.

The CDR3 spells CASSLGQGGKNIQYF. CDR3 bases read: TGTGCCAGCAGCCTGGGGCAGGGAGGCAAAAACATT. The gene calls are TRBV7-2 and TRBJ2-4; D is perhaps TRBD2 (6 bases). The read stops 3 residues short of the end of the CDR3; the missing end is completed from the germline J gene. The germline V gene has CDR1 SGHTA and CDR2 FQGNSA. With 5 bases removed from V and 3 bases from J, the gap between germline ends came to 14 bases. The CDR3 loop spans 15 amino acids.

In the case of this clone: The read ends 3 residues early relative to the CDR3; the germline J gene fills the gap. V gene TRBV7-3 combines with J gene TRBJ2-3, with TRBD2 matching 7 bases. Germline CDR1 SGHTA, CDR2 FQGTGA. V gave up 6 bases and J gave up 2 bases; unmatched junction bases: 5. The CDR3 runs to 14 residues. CDR3 loop: CASRGGGFTDTQYF. Incomplete CDR3 DNA: TGTGCCAGCAGGGGCGGGGGTTTCACAGATACG.

A word on this clone: The read ends 3 residues before the CDR3 terminus; that terminus is restored from the germline J gene. The chain couples TRBV13 to TRBJ2-1, with 7 bases lining up with TRBD1. The CDR3 runs to 12 residues. Germline CDR1 reads PRHDT; CDR2 reads FYEKMQ (reference sequence). Trimming removed 5 bases from V and 8 bases from J; junction bases left unmatched: 3. The CDR3 DNA, read in part, is TGTGCCAGCAGCCCGAGGGGGCATGAG. Translating gives CASSPRGHE. The complete CDR3 sequence is CASSPRGHEQFF. Variable domain in full (rest from reference TRBV13 and TRBJ2-1): AAGVIQSPRHLIKEKRETATLKCYPIPRHDTVYWYQQGPGQDPQFLISFYEKMQSDKGSIPDRFSAQQFSDYHSELNMSSLELGDSALYFCASSPRGHEQFFGPGTRLTVL.

Concerning this clone: Compared with germline, one end of the junction differs, possibly owing to a read error. The observed sequence ends 3 residues before the CDR3 terminus, with the missing tail filled in from the germline J gene. This chain connects TRBV20-1 to TRBJ1-1, with a weak D call TRBD1 (6 bases). The CDR3 runs to 12 residues. Germline V gene data show CDR1 as DFQATT and CDR2 as SNEGSKA (reference sequence). Incomplete CDR3 DNA: TGCAGTGCTTTAGACAGGAACACTCAA. Amino acids: CSALDRNTQ. The full CDR3 is CSALDRNTQAFF.

A remark on this clone: Coverage ceases 3 residues before the CDR3 finishes, and the germline J gene fills in the end. This chain joins TRBV5-6 and TRBJ1-6; no reliable D call. The CDR3 is made up of 13 amino acids. The V gene's germline CDR1 is SGHDT and CDR2 YYEEEE. Trimming removed 0 bases at V and 7 bases at J, with 5 bases between. Here the CDR3 reads CASSLVGNSPLHF. The covered CDR3 bases are TGTGCCAGCAGCTTGGTAGGGAATTCACCC.

Turning to this clone: The sequence runs out 3 residues before the end of the CDR3; the remainder is reconstructed from the germline J gene. The chain combines TRBV30 with TRBJ2-3; the D gene could be TRBD1 or TRBD2 (5 bases each). The CDR3 consists of 15 residues. Germline CDR1 is GTSNPN and CDR2 is SVGIG (reference sequence). The covered CDR3 bases are TGTGCCTGGAGTAACTCAGGGAGCCCCCAAGAGACG. Translation gives CAWSNSGSPQET. Given in full, the CDR3 is CAWSNSGSPQETQYF.